The TCR beta chain described here comes from a study of blood T cell repertoires in COVID-19. CDR3 length: 14 amino acids. Germline V gene data show CDR1 as GTSNPN and CDR2 as SVGIG (reference sequence). The junction had 1 base not matched to a gene; V was cut back by 5 bases and J by 0 bases. Using immunoSEQ multiplex PCR, the repertoire was profiled, and TCRdb retains in-frame clones only, with some absent. This sample has a few hundred thousand clones; approximately 80% occur once, and the top ten carry 10%. The chain links TRBV30 to TRBJ2-6; 7 bases line up with TRBD1. This TCR came from an elderly woman with acute or convalescent COVID-19. Source material: peripheral blood. The CDR3 nucleotides read TGTGCCTGGGCAGGGGGCTCTGGGGCCAACGTCCTGACTTTC. It yields the protein CAWAGGSGANVLTF. Based on the CDR3 plus reference TRBV30 and TRBJ2-6, the full variable domain is SQTIHQWPATLVQPVGSPLSLECTVEGTSNPNLYWYRQAAGRGLQLLFYSVGIGQISSEVPQNLSASRPQDRQFILSSKKLLLSDSGFYLCAWAGGSGANVLTFGAGSRLTVL.